What follows is one T cell receptor beta chain and its context. No cognate antigen has been identified for it. No qualities accompany the bases; no much larger clone lies one base away. This sample is part of a study of a mutant IDH1 vaccine in newly diagnosed glioma (dated by TCRdb to about 2021). Turning to the overall study: Vaccination was initiated 4-6 weeks after radiotherapy alone, or concurrently with temozolomide cycles in the chemotherapy-containing groups. Of the 30 to 35 treated patients, approximately 62% were male and 37.5% were female, and a mean age of about 37 years was recorded. Prior to enrollment, standard therapy consisting of radiotherapy alone, temozolomide alone, or radiochemotherapy with temozolomide had been administered to patients, with the combination being received by most patients. The week-35 safety follow-up was designated visit V12, and the week-47 end of study was designated visit V13. Longitudinal TCRB deep sequencing was performed for about two dozen treated patients wherever samples were available for exploratory analyses. Six visits were used for peripheral blood collection: V03 (baseline), V05, V07, V10, V12 and V13. Here is what the overall study found, with its caveats: Pseudoprogression appeared unrelated to alterations in the top peripheral T cell clonotypes detected by TCRB sequencing. Availability determined which PBMC samples were chosen for TCRB deep sequencing. It was noted by the authors that analyses of patient blood samples could not be reproduced owing to sample limitations. Immune responses induced by the vaccine were seen in about 93% of patients across multiple MHC alleles.

The trim is 5 bases for V and 4 bases for J, with a gap of 20 bases between the germline ends. Inclusive of the bounding cysteine and phenylalanine, the CDR3 is 16 residues long. The only DNA kept is the CDR3, 48 bases in frame from the first base. The germline V gene (reference sequence) supplies CDR1 MNHEY and CDR2 SMNVEV. Libraries were constructed by the immunoSEQ multiplex PCR assay. Rearranged TCR beta chain sequences were amplified using the hsTCRB Kit according to the manufacturer's protocol. Sequencing of TCRB libraries was carried out on an Illumina MiSeq. The original methods were these. Demultiplexing, trimming and gene mapping were performed with the kit vendor's proprietary platform. The table was pulled from immuneACCESS by TCRdb, which kept in-frame rearrangements only. Such tables lose some clones; where checked, under half of the loss comes from unresolved V genes, and the rest has no known cause. The V and J calls and clone size were taken over from that table, and D and trimming were inferred from the DNA. This sample comprises approximately 28,000 clones, 75% to 90% of them detected only once. The ten largest clones take up 31% of the sample.

The time point label of this sample denotes: week 35, safety follow-up. Each vaccine dose, consisting of 300 ug of a 20-mer mutant IDH1 peptide in Montanide, was administered subcutaneously with topical imiquimod. Across visits V03 through V10, patients got a total of eight vaccinations, given in weeks 1, 3, 5, 7, 11, 15, 19 and 23. Newly diagnosed WHO grade 3 or 4 IDH1-mutant astrocytomas showing loss of nuclear ATRX were present in the donors. The samples were drawn from NOA16, a multicentre, single-arm, open-label phase I trial in Germany that tested a mutant IDH1 peptide vaccine in humans for the first time. Genomic DNA for TCRB sequencing was extracted from EDTA blood using the DNeasy Blood and Tissue Kit.

This clonotype was obtained from a man aged 25-40 years with glioma. The chain links TRBV27 with TRBJ1-1; a tentative D match to TRBD1 spans 5 bases. The source was PBMCs, collected from a glioma patient whose treatment included an IDH1 peptide vaccine. CDR3 sequence: CASSPGLDWGLTEAFF. The nucleotide sequence reads as follows: TGTGCCAGCAGTCCCGGTCTGGATTGGGGCCTCACTGAAGCTTTCTTT.